One and the same sample provided the 13 T cell receptor beta chains below, sequenced in a study of human T cells and chemical hapten exposure (dated by TCRdb to the early 2020s). This sample's time point label indicates: pre-sensitization, week 0. The label giving this sample's treatment or condition can be read as: therapeutic diphenylcyclopropenone sensitization with weekly scalp DPC. The library was produced with RACE. The sequencer listed for this sample is NextSeq 500. TCRdb reworked the public reads: Q25 trimming with fastp, MiXCR clone assembly, productive beta chains retained. Every CDR3 protein is listed once, alongside the most common genes and DNA of its rows. In this sample the table shows 300,000 to 450,000 distinct CDR3 sequences, roughly 5% of which occur a single time. The ten largest clones add up to 2.5% to 3% of the sample. The sample consisted of whole blood, taken in connection with sensitization to the hapten diphenylcyclopropenone (DPC). The receptors come from a woman aged 50 to 60 with alopecia areata. Some clones in this sample may be carry-over from other donors' samples.

This clonotype was recorded at least ten times. V usage is TRBV28 and J usage is TRBJ2-1; 12 bases are shared with TRBD2. The J segment lost 2 bases and the V segment lost 5 bases, leaving 1 base of the junction unmatched. This CDR3 has 15 residues. Germline V gene sequence: CDR1 MDHEN, CDR2 SYDVKM. CDR3 bases: TGTGCCAGCAGTCGGACTAGCGGGGCCTACAATGAGCAGTTCTTC. It is translated as CASSRTSGAYNEQFF.

This clonotype appeared many times. CDR3 loop: CASSRDSGYGYTF. CDR3 DNA sequence: TGTGCCAGCAGCAGGGACAGCGGATATGGCTACACCTTC. The chain joins TRBV9 to TRBJ1-2, with 7 bases aligning to TRBD1. Looked up from germline, CDR1 is SGDLS and CDR2 is YYNGEE. With 4 bases clipped from V and 5 bases from J, the junction kept 5 bases outside the gene matches. CDR3 length equals 13 residues.

This clonotype was counted ten times or more. This chain joins TRBV5-1 and TRBJ1-6; the D is unclear. CDR1 is SGHRS, CDR2 YFSETQ, per germline. The CDR3 has 15 amino acids. Trimming stripped 5 bases from V and 5 bases from J, with 14 bases between. In DNA form, the CDR3 reads TGCGCCAGCAGGGAAGGGCCTCGTGATAATTCACCCCTCCACTTT. Encoded protein: CASREGPRDNSPLHF.

This clonotype appeared a few times. CDR3 DNA: TGTGCCAGCAGTCCGGTAGCGGGAGCCCGGGTAGGAGGGAATGAGCAGTTCTTC. This encodes CASSPVAGARVGGNEQFF. The chain couples TRBV6-1 to TRBJ2-1; 9 bases match TRBD2. CDR3 size: 18 residues. Per the germline V gene, CDR1 is MNHNS and CDR2 is SASEGT. J lost 7 bases, V lost 5 bases, and 18 bases had no gene match.

Many counts were recorded for this clonotype. The J gene is TRBJ1-6, the V gene TRBV7-9; D is undetermined. In germline, CDR1 is SEHNR, CDR2 FQNEAQ (reference sequence). Trimming took 0 bases from V and 5 from J, leaving 11 bases between them. The CDR3 is 16 residues long. In nucleotides, the CDR3 is TGTGCCAGCAGCTTAGCGGGCAACAGTAATAATTCACCCCTCCACTTT. Amino acid sequence: CASSLAGNSNNSPLHF.

This clonotype was observed a handful of times. This rearrangement joins TRBV6-5 to TRBJ2-2; D gene uncertain. CDR1 is MNHEY, CDR2 SVGAGI, per germline. Trimming pared 0 bases from V and 7 bases from J, leaving 9 bases between. The CDR3 spans 14 residues. The CDR3 spells CASSYSTLGGELFF. The CDR3 nucleotides read TGTGCCAGCAGTTACTCAACTCTGGGCGGGGAGCTGTTTTTT.

The chain carries TRBV7-8 and TRBJ2-5; TRBD1 or TRBD2 may be the D gene (5 bases each). V was shortened by 6 bases and J by 4 bases, with 21 bases between the two germline ends. The CDR3 contains 16 residues. Germline CDR1 SGHVS, CDR2 FQNEAQ. The CDR3 DNA reads TGTGCCAGCAGGCGTTATGTACTGAGGGGACCAGAGACCCAGTACTTC. This gives the protein CASRRYVLRGPETQYF. The complete variable domain, with remaining parts taken from reference TRBV7-8 and TRBJ2-5, reads GAGVSQSPRYKVAKRGQDVALRCDPISGHVSLFWYQQALGQGPEFLTYFQNEAQLDKSGLPSDRFFAERPEGSVSTLKIQRTQQEDSAVYLCASRRYVLRGPETQYFGPGTRLLVL.

V gene TRBV6-6 combines with J gene TRBJ1-6; the D is unclear. Per the germline V gene, CDR1 is MNHNY and CDR2 is SVGAGI (reference sequence). V was cut by 11 bases and J by 4 bases, with 12 bases left in between. There are 13 residues in the CDR3. CDR3 sequence reads: CALMSSYNSPLHF. CDR3 DNA: TGTGCCCTCATGAGCAGTTATAATTCACCCCTCCACTTT.

A few counts support this clonotype. This chain joins TRBV20-1 and TRBJ1-2; 7 nucleotides match TRBD1. This CDR3 has 14 amino acids. The V gene end was trimmed by 6 bases and the J gene end by 0 bases; junction bases not matched to a gene: 7. The germline gives CDR1 DFQATT, CDR2 SNEGSKA (reference sequence). The CDR3 DNA follows: TGCAGTGCCCTTGGACAGGTCACTAACTATGGCTACACCTTC. It translates to CSALGQVTNYGYTF.

The table lists this clonotype with many counts. The chain uses TRBV24-1 and TRBJ2-1; TRBD2 agrees at 7 bases. Germline values: CDR1 KGHDR, CDR2 SFDVKD. With V trimmed by 4 bases and J by 0 bases, 5 bases remained unmatched. The CDR3 totals 16 residues. CDR3 sequence (DNA): TGTGCCACCAGTGACCAGCGGGGAAGCTCCTACAATGAGCAGTTCTTC. It codes for CATSDQRGSSYNEQFF.

This chain uses TRBV7-2 with TRBJ1-5, with a tentative D call TRBD1 (6 bases). The V end lost 4 bases, the J end lost 4 bases, and 17 bases lay between the germline ends. This CDR3 comprises 16 residues. The germline gives CDR1 SGHTA, CDR2 FQGNSA. The CDR3 protein is CASSSPRGDRNQPQHF. The CDR3 DNA follows: TGTGCCAGCAGCTCCCCCAGGGGCGACCGAAATCAGCCCCAGCATTTT.

The sample holds many counts of this clonotype. The J gene is TRBJ2-7, the V gene TRBV2; the match to TRBD1 covers 10 bases. Germline lookup yields CDR1 SNHLY and CDR2 FYNNEI. V lost 9 bases and J lost 3; bases outside the gene matches: 5. This CDR3 has 13 residues. The CDR3 DNA follows: TGTGCCAGTGCCGGGACAGGGGTCTACGAGCAGTACTTC. Protein product: CASAGTGVYEQYF. Combining the CDR3 with reference TRBV2 and TRBJ2-7 gives the whole variable domain EPEVTQTPSHQVTQMGQEVILRCVPISNHLYFYWYRQILGQKVEFLVSFYNNEISEKSEIFDDQFSVERPDGSNFTLKIRSTKLEDSAMYFCASAGTGVYEQYFGPGTRLTVT.

This clonotype was picked up many times. The chain has TRBV5-1 and TRBJ2-7; D possibly corresponds to TRBD2 (7 bases). Germline CDR1 is SGHRS and CDR2 is YFSETQ. There are 17 residues in the CDR3. V was trimmed by 1 base and J by 3 bases, leaving 20 bases between them. CDR3 coding DNA: TGCGCCAGCAGCTTGTTAGGCGGGGGCCCTCCCGGCTACGAGCAGTACTTC. It encodes CASSLLGGGPPGYEQYF.